The clone carrying this T cell receptor (beta chain) occurred a few times. The antigen remains unidentified. The data belong to a study of T cell repertoires in cytomegalovirus infection. The CDR3 contains 14 residues. Germline values: CDR1 SEHNR, CDR2 FQNEAQ (reference sequence). V gave up 4 bases and J gave up 2 bases, with 8 bases separating them. TCRdb passed the reads through MiXCR, listing each CDR3 protein once. The profile shows about 770,000 distinct CDR3 sequences, under 35% of them singletons. This clonotype was obtained from a human donor in good health (CMV status not recorded). Some clones in this sample may be carry-over from other donors' samples. The gene calls are TRBV7-9 and TRBJ2-2; D call uncertain. Sample: cultured CD8+ T cells from PBMCs, taken from culture after CMV antigen stimulation. DNA for the CDR3: TGTGCCAGCAGCTCAGCGTATAACACCGGGGAGCTGTTTTTT. Encoded protein: CASSSAYNTGELFF.